A single sample is the source of the 14 T cell receptor beta chains below, sequenced in a study of cytomegalovirus exposure and HLA in healthy donors. PCR used 60 Vbeta primers and 13 Jbeta primers. Assay: immunoSEQ multiplex PCR; the TCRdb copy retains only in-frame clones and omits some. Here the sample spans 150,000 to 190,000 clones, about three quarters being singletons. The specimen sequenced was PBMCs. These receptors all stem from a man younger than 35 in good health and CMV-seronegative.

This clone was recorded only once. The rearrangement uses TRBV5-8 and TRBJ1-5, with 7 bases aligning to TRBD1. V was pared by 4 bases and J by 2 bases, with 9 bases of the junction left unmatched. CDR3 length equals 16 residues. CDR1 and CDR2 (germline): SGHTS, YDEGEE. The CDR3 protein is CASSPRTGRGNQPQHF. The CDR3 bases are TGTGCCAGCAGCCCTCGGACAGGTCGAGGCAATCAGCCCCAGCATTTT.

This sequence joins TRBV7-7 and TRBJ1-2, with 10 bases aligning to TRBD1. J was trimmed by 1 base and V by 5 bases; bases with no gene match: 10. The CDR3 extends over 17 amino acids. Germline values: CDR1 SSHAT, CDR2 FNYEAQ (reference sequence). The DNA of the CDR3 is TGTGCCAGCAGCCCCTTAGGACAGGGGGATATTAACTATGGCTACACCTTC. Its protein product is CASSPLGQGDINYGYTF.

This chain links TRBV5-1 with TRBJ1-2; the match to TRBD1 covers 11 bases. This CDR3 spans 15 amino acids. V trimming: 2 bases; J trimming: 4 bases; junction bases outside the gene matches: 4. The V gene's germline CDR1 is SGHRS and CDR2 YFSETQ. CDR3 in amino acids: CASSFSGTGGYGYTF. DNA of the CDR3: TGCGCCAGCAGCTTCTCCGGGACAGGGGGCTATGGCTACACCTTC.

V is TRBV27 and J is TRBJ2-2; D gene ambiguous. CDR1 is MNHEY and CDR2 is SMNVEV in the germline V gene (reference sequence). The CDR3 is 13 amino acids. V lost 5 bases and J 7 bases, leaving 11 bases between the germline ends. In DNA form, the CDR3 reads TGTGCCAGCAGTCCCCAGTGGAGCGGGGAGCTGTTTTTT. Encoded protein: CASSPQWSGELFF.

The chain links TRBV28 to TRBJ2-7, with D possibly TRBD2 on 7 matching bases. Germline values: CDR1 MDHEN, CDR2 SYDVKM. The CDR3 loop spans 13 amino acids. Trimming stripped 8 bases from V and 6 bases from J, with 17 bases between. CDR3 sequence: CASGRGAMPEQYF. Here the CDR3 DNA reads TGTGCCAGCGGGAGGGGGGCCATGCCCGAGCAGTACTTC. The whole variable domain, filled in from reference TRBV28 and TRBJ2-7, reads DVKVTQSSRYLVKRTGEKVFLECVQDMDHENMFWYRQDPGLGLRLIYFSYDVKMKEKGDIPEGYSVSREKKERFSLILESASTNQTSMYLCASGRGAMPEQYFGPGTRLTVT.

V usage is TRBV2 and J usage is TRBJ2-1; a weak D match, TRBD2 (6 bases). In germline, CDR1 is SNHLY, CDR2 FYNNEI. Trimming took off 2 bases at V and 9 bases at J, with 17 bases between the two ends. The CDR3 loop spans 15 amino acids. DNA of the CDR3: TGTGCCAGCAGTGAACCCTCGGGACTGTATGGTGAGCAGTTCTTC. It encodes CASSEPSGLYGEQFF.

V usage is TRBV19 and J usage is TRBJ2-5; D is uncertain. Germline V gene sequence: CDR1 LNHDA, CDR2 SQIVND (reference sequence). V gave up 3 bases and J gave up 0 bases, with 8 bases separating them. The CDR3 consists of 14 residues. Here the CDR3 reads CASSIRRDQETQYF. In DNA form, the CDR3 reads TGTGCCAGTAGTATCCGACGGGACCAAGAGACCCAGTACTTC.

V usage is TRBV7-2 and J usage is TRBJ1-3, with a weak D call TRBD1 (6 bases). V lost 4 bases to trimming and J lost 2 bases, with 15 bases between them. This CDR3 spans 16 amino acids. CDR1 SGHTA and CDR2 FQGNSA come from the germline V gene. CDR3 protein: CASSSRGSSAGNTIYF. CDR3 bases: TGTGCCAGCAGCTCCAGGGGCTCCTCGGCTGGAAACACCATATATTTT.

The chain carries TRBV6-5 and TRBJ1-1; 8 nucleotides line up with TRBD1. Per germline, CDR1 MNHEY and CDR2 SVGAGI. J gave up 3 bases and V 5 bases, and 5 bases lay outside the gene matches. The CDR3 sequence is 14 residues long. CDR3 DNA sequence: TGTGCCAGCAGTCTTCAGGGGGCTGACACTGAAGCTTTCTTT. Encoded protein: CASSLQGADTEAFF.

The gene calls are TRBV29-1 and TRBJ2-5; 7 nucleotides agree with TRBD1. The CDR3 is made up of 14 amino acids. Trimming at V came to 4 bases and at J to 4 bases, leaving 9 bases not matched to a gene. The V gene's germline CDR1 is SQVTM and CDR2 ANQGSEA. This chain's CDR3 is CSVAGQVRGETQYF. In DNA form, the CDR3 reads TGCAGCGTTGCCGGACAGGTCAGGGGAGAGACCCAGTACTTC.

The gene calls are TRBV4-3 and TRBJ2-2; 12 positions match TRBD2. This CDR3 region has 16 residues. V lost 4 bases, J lost 5 bases, and 5 bases stayed unmatched. Germline values: CDR1 LGHNA, CDR2 YSLEER. CDR3 nucleotides: TGCGCCAGCAGCCCTACCGGGACTAGCGGGACCGGGGAGCTGTTTTTT. This sequence encodes CASSPTGTSGTGELFF.

The chain employs TRBV7-2 and TRBJ1-2; no definite D call. V lost 5 bases and J lost 8, with 15 bases in between. Germline CDR1 and CDR2: SGHTA and FQGNSA. There are 13 residues in the CDR3. CDR3 region: CASSPREGFGYTF. CDR3 bases: TGTGCCAGCAGCCCCCGGGAAGGGTTCGGCTACACCTTC.

The V gene is TRBV13, the J gene TRBJ1-5; TRBD1 is a possible D gene (6 bases). The germline CDR1 and CDR2 sequences are PRHDT and FYEKMQ (reference sequence). The CDR3 consists of 15 residues. V lost 2 bases, J lost 3 bases, and 11 bases lay in between. The CDR3 here is CASSLSGTYNQPQHF. CDR3 in DNA: TGTGCCAGCAGCTTATCCGGGACATACAATCAGCCCCAGCATTTT.

The V and J genes are TRBV2 and TRBJ2-3; 7 bases fit TRBD2. Per the germline V gene, CDR1 is SNHLY and CDR2 is FYNNEI. The CDR3 is 18 residues long. V was pared by 3 bases and J by 0 bases, with 12 bases of the junction left unmatched. The CDR3 coding sequence is TGTGCCAGCAGTGATCCCTCAAAAGCGGGGTCTAGCACAGATACGCAGTATTTT. It translates to CASSDPSKAGSSTDTQYF.